Listed here are 31 T cell receptor beta chains from one sample, sequenced in a study of cytomegalovirus exposure and HLA in healthy donors. 13 Jbeta primers and 60 Vbeta primers were used for the PCR. TCRdb's copy holds only in-frame clones and misses some; the assay was immunoSEQ multiplex PCR. The sample carries 130,000 to 150,000 clones, around 77% recorded once. What was sequenced was PBMCs. Receptor source: a woman in her 50s in good health and CMV-seronegative.

The chain joins TRBV10-3 to TRBJ1-2; no definite D call. Trimming pared 0 bases from V and 4 bases from J, leaving 9 bases between. Germline-derived CDR1 and CDR2 are ENHRY and SYGVKD. The CDR3 totals 14 residues. The CDR3 sequence: CAISESLTSYGYTF. CDR3 DNA: TGTGCCATCAGTGAGTCTTTGACTAGCTATGGCTACACCTTC.

The chain employs TRBV7-9 and TRBJ2-7; 7 bases line up with TRBD1. This CDR3 has 13 amino acids. V was pared by 3 bases and J by 7 bases, with 6 bases of the junction left unmatched. Germline V gene sequence: CDR1 SEHNR, CDR2 FQNEAQ (reference sequence). The CDR3 coding sequence is TGTGCCAGCAGCTTTTTCAGGGGGAATGAGCAGTACTTC. It is translated as CASSFFRGNEQYF.

This clone appeared a single time. The chain combines TRBV4-2 with TRBJ1-2; D gene unclear. CDR1 is LGHNA, CDR2 YNFKEQ, per germline. V was cut by 0 bases and J by 5 bases, with 10 bases left in between. This CDR3 region has 14 residues. CDR3 region: CASSQDSWEYGYTF. Written as DNA, the CDR3 is TGTGCCAGCAGCCAAGATAGTTGGGAGTATGGCTACACCTTC.

The rearrangement joins TRBV19 to TRBJ2-7, with a weak D call TRBD2 (7 bases). CDR1 and CDR2 from the germline V gene are LNHDA and SQIVND (reference sequence). V was trimmed by 0 bases and J by 0 bases, leaving 12 bases between them. The CDR3 has 16 residues. The CDR3 nucleotides read TGTGCCAGTAGTATAGACCGCGGGGGCAGCTCCTACGAGCAGTACTTC. Protein: CASSIDRGGSSYEQYF.

The chain uses TRBV5-1 and TRBJ2-7; a possible D gene is TRBD2 (7 bases). The CDR3 runs to 19 residues. V lost 7 bases to trimming and J lost 4 bases, with 33 bases between them. Germline V CDR1 and CDR2: SGHRS, YFSETQ. The CDR3 reads CASGRPNEGGAGTTYEQYF. CDR3 coding DNA: TGCGCCAGCGGGCGTCCAAACGAAGGGGGGGCCGGGACTACATACGAGCAGTACTTC.

DNA for the CDR3: TGCGCCAGCAGCCGCGGGGGGGAGGTGACCGGGGAGCTGTTTTTT. Its protein product is CASSRGGEVTGELFF. The rearrangement links TRBV5-1 to TRBJ2-2, with TRBD2 identical over 9 bases. Germline loops: CDR1 SGHRS, CDR2 YFSETQ. CDR3 length equals 15 residues. J gave up 5 bases and V 4 bases, and 6 bases lay outside the gene matches.

There are a few counts of this clone. The chain links TRBV4-2 to TRBJ2-6; unclear D gene. Germline V gives CDR1 LGHNA, CDR2 YNFKEQ. This CDR3 has 17 amino acids. V was trimmed by 1 base and J by 2 bases, leaving 12 bases between them. This chain's CDR3 is CASSQGVMVPGANVLTF. CDR3 bases: TGTGCCAGCAGCCAAGGAGTCATGGTTCCTGGGGCCAACGTCCTGACTTTC.

V gene TRBV5-1 combines with J gene TRBJ2-3; 12 positions match TRBD2. V was pared by 3 bases and J by 0 bases, with 5 bases of the junction left unmatched. Germline V CDR1 and CDR2: SGHRS, YFSETQ. The CDR3 length is 17 residues. The CDR3 region has the DNA TGCGCCAGCAGCTCCGTCCTAGCGGGGGGGAGCACAGATACGCAGTATTTT. Translated, it gives CASSSVLAGGSTDTQYF. The variable domain in full, with the rest retrieved from reference TRBV5-1 and TRBJ2-3, is KAGVTQTPRYLIKTRGQQVTLSCSPISGHRSVSWYQQTPGQGLQFLFEYFSETQRNKGNFPGRFSGRQFSNSRSEMNVSTLELGDSALYLCASSSVLAGGSTDTQYFGPGTRLTVL.

The gene calls are TRBV7-9 and TRBJ2-5; 9 bases match TRBD2. Unmatched junction bases numbered 3, after V lost 5 bases and J lost 2 bases. The CDR3 has 14 residues. CDR1 is SEHNR and CDR2 is FQNEAQ in the germline V gene (reference sequence). The CDR3 DNA reads as TGTGCCAGCAGCGAAGCGGGGGGACAAGAGACCCAGTACTTC. This codes for CASSEAGGQETQYF.

This chain connects TRBV6-5 to TRBJ2-2, with 9 bases fitting TRBD1. The V gene end was trimmed by 5 bases and the J gene end by 7 bases; junction bases not matched to a gene: 8. The V gene's germline CDR1 is MNHEY and CDR2 SVGAGI. The CDR3 spans 15 residues. CDR3 region: CASSRNRGRNGELFF. CDR3 DNA sequence: TGTGCCAGCAGTAGAAACAGGGGGCGTAACGGGGAGCTGTTTTTT.

The V and J genes are TRBV2 and TRBJ1-2, with D possibly TRBD1 on 6 matching bases. This CDR3 has 13 residues. Trimming took off 0 bases at V and 11 bases at J, with 13 bases between the two ends. CDR1 and CDR2 (germline): SNHLY, FYNNEI. The CDR3 DNA follows: TGTGCCAGCAGTGAAGCGCGTCTACAGGGATACACCTTC. Translation gives CASSEARLQGYTF. The variable domain in full, with the rest retrieved from reference TRBV2 and TRBJ1-2, is EPEVTQTPSHQVTQMGQEVILRCVPISNHLYFYWYRQILGQKVEFLVSFYNNEISEKSEIFDDQFSVERPDGSNFTLKIRSTKLEDSAMYFCASSEARLQGYTFGSGTRLTVV.

The chain joins TRBV5-1 to TRBJ1-1; TRBD1 might be the D (6 bases). The CDR3 totals 15 residues. Germline assignment: CDR1 SGHRS and CDR2 YFSETQ. The V end lost 4 bases, the J end lost 4 bases, and 17 bases lay between the germline ends. The CDR3 sequence is CASSPGAGVSTEAFF. CDR3 nucleotide sequence: TGCGCCAGCAGCCCTGGGGCAGGGGTTAGCACTGAAGCTTTCTTT.

With regard to this clone: The germline gene is not matched at one end of the junction; a read error may be the cause. The V and J genes are TRBV7-9 and TRBJ1-3; D perhaps matches TRBD1 (6 bases). Germline V lookup: CDR1 SEHNR, CDR2 FQNEAQ (reference sequence). The CDR3 runs 12 residues. CDR3 nucleotide sequence: TGTTCCAGCAGTTCTATGGGGGGGCCCCTGGATTTT. Translated, it gives CSSSSMGGPLDF.

This chain connects TRBV27 to TRBJ1-2, with TRBD1 matching over 8 bases. Germline V gene lookup returns CDR1 MNHEY and CDR2 SMNVEV (reference sequence). J was trimmed by 3 bases and V by 6 bases; bases with no gene match: 3. The CDR3 sequence is 13 residues long. This chain's CDR3 is CASRTGVDYGYTF. The CDR3 nucleotides read TGTGCCAGCAGGACAGGGGTGGACTATGGCTACACCTTC.

CDR3 amino acids: CASAQNQGQANYGYTF. DNA of the CDR3: TGTGCCAGCGCTCAGAATCAGGGTCAGGCTAACTATGGCTACACCTTC. This chain connects TRBV6-6 to TRBJ1-2; tentative D call: TRBD1 (5 bases). CDR1 and CDR2 from the germline V gene are MNHNY and SVGAGI (reference sequence). The CDR3 sequence is 16 residues long. V was cut by 8 bases and J by 0 bases, with 19 bases left in between.

The chain recombines TRBV27 with TRBJ1-6; possibly TRBD1 for D (5 bases). The CDR3 contains 17 residues. V was shortened by 5 bases and J by 0 bases, with 14 bases between the two germline ends. Germline V gives CDR1 MNHEY, CDR2 SMNVEV (reference sequence). CDR3 sequence (DNA): TGTGCCAGCAGTCCTCGACAGAGTAGCTCCTATAATTCACCCCTCCACTTT. Protein: CASSPRQSSSYNSPLHF.

The chain has TRBV6-5 and TRBJ2-1; possible D gene TRBD1, 5 bases. The length of the CDR3 is 14 residues. Germline CDR1 MNHEY, CDR2 SVGAGI. Between the trimmed V and J ends, which lost 3 bases and 4 bases, there was a span of 10 bases. CDR3 in amino acids: CASSYRGSYNEQFF. In nucleotides, the CDR3 is TGTGCCAGCAGTTATAGGGGATCTTACAATGAGCAGTTCTTC.

A few counts support this clone. The V call is TRBV6-1, the J call TRBJ1-1, with TRBD1 identical over 8 bases. The germline V gene encodes CDR1 MNHNS and CDR2 SASEGT. J lost 5 bases, V lost 6 bases, and 11 bases had no gene match. This CDR3 has 15 amino acids. CDR3 DNA: TGTGCCAGCAGCTCTTCGCAGGGGGCGCGAACTGAAGCTTTCTTT. It yields the protein CASSSSQGARTEAFF.

This clone occurred a few times. V is TRBV28 and J is TRBJ2-7; TRBD2 is a possible D gene (7 bases). Germline V lookup: CDR1 MDHEN, CDR2 SYDVKM. Trimming took off 6 bases at V and 0 bases at J, with 15 bases between the two ends. The CDR3 runs 15 residues. DNA for the CDR3: TGTGCCAGCAGCAAACGGGGGGCCCGCTCCTACGAGCAGTACTTC. Translating gives CASSKRGARSYEQYF.

The V and J genes are TRBV29-1 and TRBJ2-1, with D possibly matching TRBD1 (5 bases). Looked up from germline, CDR1 is SQVTM and CDR2 is ANQGSEA. With 7 bases removed from V and 1 base from J, the gap between germline ends came to 8 bases. This CDR3 has 12 residues. CDR3 nucleotide sequence: TGCAGCGGGACACTGTCCTACAATGAGCAGTTCTTC. This encodes CSGTLSYNEQFF.

The chain is built from TRBV4-1 and TRBJ2-5; TRBD2 matches 14 bases. This CDR3 region has 18 residues. The V segment lost 5 bases and the J segment 1 base; nucleotides outside the gene matches: 9. The germline gives CDR1 MGHRA, CDR2 YSYEKL. The CDR3: CASSYNPGLAGGQETQYF. In DNA, the CDR3 is TGCGCCAGCAGCTACAATCCCGGACTAGCGGGGGGCCAAGAGACCCAGTACTTC.

The V and J genes are TRBV30 and TRBJ2-4; 9 bases are shared with TRBD1. J lost 9 bases, V lost 1 base, and 1 base had no gene match. CDR1 and CDR2 (germline): GTSNPN, SVGIG (reference sequence). This CDR3 has 12 residues. DNA of the CDR3: TGTGCCTGGAGTGCGACAGGGGGCATTCAGTACTTC. Protein product: CAWSATGGIQYF. Looking up the rest from reference TRBV30 and TRBJ2-4 gives the full variable domain: SQTIHQWPATLVQPVGSPLSLECTVEGTSNPNLYWYRQAAGRGLQLLFYSVGIGQISSEVPQNLSASRPQDRQFILSSKKLLLSDSGFYLCAWSATGGIQYFGAGTRLSVL.

The chain recombines TRBV11-3 with TRBJ1-5; weak D call: TRBD1 (5 bases). CDR1 SGHNT and CDR2 YENEEA come from the germline V gene. The CDR3 extends over 16 amino acids. V was clipped by 1 base and J by 5 bases, with 15 bases between them. CDR3 sequence (DNA): TGTGCCAGCAGCTTAGTCGAGTTAGGGGAGGATCAGCCCCAGCATTTT. Protein: CASSLVELGEDQPQHF.

This clone was found once. The rearrangement joins TRBV4-1 to TRBJ1-5; D perhaps matches TRBD1 (6 bases). This CDR3 is built from 15 residues. The V gene's germline CDR1 is MGHRA and CDR2 YSYEKL. Between the trimmed V and J ends, which lost 5 bases and 0 bases, there was a span of 11 bases. CDR3 DNA: TGCGCCAGCAGCGTCGGACAGACTAGCAATCAGCCCCAGCATTTT. This gives the protein CASSVGQTSNQPQHF.

The gene calls are TRBV5-8 and TRBJ1-2; D is ambiguous. This CDR3 comprises 12 residues. Germline loops: CDR1 SGHTS, CDR2 YDEGEE. The ends were cut back, 2 bases at V and 4 bases at J, with 6 bases in the middle. CDR3 sequence reads: CASSLRGYGYTF. The CDR3 DNA is TGTGCCAGCAGCTTACGGGGCTATGGCTACACCTTC.

The rearrangement joins TRBV11-3 to TRBJ2-5; D not certain. Germline CDR1 is SGHNT and CDR2 is YENEEA. The CDR3 has 14 amino acids. Trimming stripped 1 base from V and 5 bases from J, with 11 bases between. In DNA, the CDR3 is TGTGCCAGCAGCTTAGGACCCCTCGGGGAGACCCAGTACTTC. Translating gives CASSLGPLGETQYF.

This chain connects TRBV2 to TRBJ1-2; D possibly corresponds to TRBD1 (5 bases). Germline values: CDR1 SNHLY, CDR2 FYNNEI. The CDR3 consists of 21 residues. Trimming removed 1 base at V and 3 bases at J, with 30 bases between. The CDR3 DNA reads as TGTGCCAGCAGTGAAGGGGTCTGGGGGGAGGGGAACAGAACCCCTCACTATGGCTACACCTTC. This translates into CASSEGVWGEGNRTPHYGYTF.

This clone has only a few counts. The V call is TRBV5-6, the J call TRBJ1-1, with a tentative D call TRBD1 (5 bases). The germline V gene encodes CDR1 SGHDT and CDR2 YYEEEE. The CDR3 spans 13 residues. V was clipped by 0 bases and J by 10 bases, with 13 bases between them. The CDR3, as DNA: TGTGCCAGCAGCTTGGCCCGGGGGTTGATAGCTTTCTTT. Translating it yields CASSLARGLIAFF.

The rearrangement uses TRBV5-4 and TRBJ2-2; a possible D gene is TRBD2 (5 bases). CDR3 size: 13 residues. Germline loops: CDR1 SGHNT, CDR2 YYREEE (reference sequence). Trimming removed 1 base from V and 7 bases from J, with 8 bases in between. The DNA of the CDR3 is TGTGCCAGCAGCTTGCCCGCGGGCGGGGAGCTGTTTTTT. The encoded protein is CASSLPAGGELFF.

This chain connects TRBV15 to TRBJ1-2; D may be TRBD1 (5 bases). The CDR3 has 17 residues. V was pared by 0 bases and J by 7 bases, with 21 bases between. Germline CDR1 and CDR2: LNHNV and YYDKDF (reference sequence). CDR3 protein: CATSRDLVRGRRPGYTF. The CDR3 nucleotides are TGTGCCACCAGCAGAGATTTAGTAAGGGGCCGACGTCCTGGCTACACCTTC.

This clone was detected a few times. The V gene is TRBV10-3, the J gene TRBJ1-4; no clear D gene. Trimming removed 3 bases at V and 4 bases at J, with 12 bases between. In germline, CDR1 is ENHRY, CDR2 SYGVKD. CDR3 size: 15 residues. The CDR3: CAISEGRRGNEKLFF. In nucleotides, the CDR3 is TGTGCCATCAGTGAAGGGAGACGGGGTAATGAAAAACTGTTTTTT.